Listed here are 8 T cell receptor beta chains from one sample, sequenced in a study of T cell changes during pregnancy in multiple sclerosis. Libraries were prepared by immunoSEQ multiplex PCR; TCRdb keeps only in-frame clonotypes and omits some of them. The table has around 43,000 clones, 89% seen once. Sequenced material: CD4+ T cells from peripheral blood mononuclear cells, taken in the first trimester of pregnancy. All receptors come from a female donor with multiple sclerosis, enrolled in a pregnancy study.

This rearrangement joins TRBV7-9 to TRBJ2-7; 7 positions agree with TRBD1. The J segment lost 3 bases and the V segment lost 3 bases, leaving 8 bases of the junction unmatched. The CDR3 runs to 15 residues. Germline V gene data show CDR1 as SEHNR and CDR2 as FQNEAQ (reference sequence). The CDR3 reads CASSFGQELIYEQYF. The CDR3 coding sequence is TGTGCCAGCAGCTTCGGACAGGAGCTTATCTACGAGCAGTACTTC.

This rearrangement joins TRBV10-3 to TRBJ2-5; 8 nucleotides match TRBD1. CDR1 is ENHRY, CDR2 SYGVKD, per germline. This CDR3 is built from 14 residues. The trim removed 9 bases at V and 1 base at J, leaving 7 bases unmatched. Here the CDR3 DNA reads TGTGCCATAGCCGCGACAGGGGCCCAAGAGACCCAGTACTTC. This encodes CAIAATGAQETQYF.

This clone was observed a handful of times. CDR3 sequence reads: CASSTTTLAPQYF. CDR3 coding DNA: TGTGCCAGCAGCACGACAACTCTAGCTCCGCAGTACTTC. The V and J genes are TRBV7-2 and TRBJ2-7, with D tentatively TRBD2 (5 bases). Per the germline V gene, CDR1 is SGHTA and CDR2 is FQGNSA. V was cut by 5 bases and J by 9 bases, with 17 bases left in between. This CDR3 is 13 amino acids long.

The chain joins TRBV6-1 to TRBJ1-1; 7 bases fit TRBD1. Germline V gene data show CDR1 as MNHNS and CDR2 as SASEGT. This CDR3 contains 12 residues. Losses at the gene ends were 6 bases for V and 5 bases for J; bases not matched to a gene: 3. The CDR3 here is CASRTGRTEAFF. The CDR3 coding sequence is TGTGCCAGCAGGACAGGGAGGACTGAAGCTTTCTTT.

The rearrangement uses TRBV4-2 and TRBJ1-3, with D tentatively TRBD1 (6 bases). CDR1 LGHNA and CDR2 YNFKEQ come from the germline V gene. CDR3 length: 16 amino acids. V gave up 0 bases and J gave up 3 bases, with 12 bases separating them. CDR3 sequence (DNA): TGTGCCAGCAGCCAAGACAACCAGGGGAATGGAAACACCATATATTTT. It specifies CASSQDNQGNGNTIYF.

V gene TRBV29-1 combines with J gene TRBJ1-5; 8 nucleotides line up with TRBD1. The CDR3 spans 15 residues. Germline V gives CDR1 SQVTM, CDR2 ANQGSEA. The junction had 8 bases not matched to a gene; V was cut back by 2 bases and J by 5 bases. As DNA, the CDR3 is TGCAGCGTTGAACCGGGGGGCAGGGGGCATCAGCCCCAGCATTTT. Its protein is CSVEPGGRGHQPQHF. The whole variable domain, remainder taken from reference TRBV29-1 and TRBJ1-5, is SAVISQKPSRDICQRGTSLTIQCQVDSQVTMMFWYRQQPGQSLTLIATANQGSEATYESGFVIDKFPISRPNLTFSTLTVSNMSPEDSSIYLCSVEPGGRGHQPQHFGDGTRLSIL.

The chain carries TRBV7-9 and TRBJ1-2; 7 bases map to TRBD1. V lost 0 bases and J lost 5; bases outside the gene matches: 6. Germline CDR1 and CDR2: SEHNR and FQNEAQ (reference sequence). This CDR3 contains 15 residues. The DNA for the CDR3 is TGTGCCAGCAGCTTAGCCGGGACAGTGCAGTATGGCTACACCTTC. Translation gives CASSLAGTVQYGYTF.

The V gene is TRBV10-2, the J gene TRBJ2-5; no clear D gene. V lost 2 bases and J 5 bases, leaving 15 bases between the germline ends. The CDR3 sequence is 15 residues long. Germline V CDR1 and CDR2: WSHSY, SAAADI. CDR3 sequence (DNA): TGCGCCAGCAGTGAGCCCCTCGAAAATCAGGAGACCCAGTACTTC. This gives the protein CASSEPLENQETQYF.